A selection of T cell receptor beta chains follows, all from one sample in a study of siplizumab effects on memory and regulatory T cells. The table came from immunoSEQ multiplex PCR; TCRdb's copy has only in-frame clones and leaves some out. The sample lists about 82,000 clones; around 90% were seen once. Sequencing was carried out using Tregs sorted from blood. These receptors all stem from a human donor in good health. CDR3s include the opening cysteine and the closing phenylalanine or tryptophan. The D gene is left open where the match is weak. A clone size is listed for some rows: how often the clone was seen (once, few, many), or a class if it is expanded.

TRBV21-1,NA,TRBJ2-2,NA,TGTGCCAGCAACGCACTAGCGGGGGACCCTAACAACACCGGGGAGCTGTTTTTT,CASNALAGDPNNTGELFF
TRBV5-6,NA,TRBJ2-5,NA,TGTGCCAGCAGCTTGGTGGTGTCTAGCCAGCAAGAGACCCAGTACTTC,CASSLVVSSQQETQYF
TRBV10-1,TRBD1,TRBJ1-6,NA,TGCGCCAGCAGTGAGTCGCCGCGGACAGGGGGAAATTATAATTCACCCCTCCACTTT,CASSESPRTGGNYNSPLHF
TRBV30,NA,TRBJ1-2,NA,TGTGCCTGGAGCCCCTTTCTCTATGGCTACACCTTC,CAWSPFLYGYTF
TRBV7-9,TRBD2,TRBJ2-1,NA,TGTGCCAGCAGCTTAGCAGGTCTAGCGGGCTACAATGAGCAGTTCTTC,CASSLAGLAGYNEQFF
TRBV5-1,TRBD1,TRBJ2-5,once,TGCGCCAGCAGCATTGTCGGGACAGGGGTAGAGACCCAGTACTTC,CASSIVGTGVETQYF
TRBV27,NA,TRBJ1-6,NA,TGTGCCAGCAGTTTATCCCCGAGGTATTCACCCCTCCACTTT,CASSLSPRYSPLHF
TRBV28,TRBD1,TRBJ1-5,NA,TGTGCCAGCAGACGGACAGGGCCGGATCAGCCCCAGCATTTT,CASRRTGPDQPQHF
TRBV11-2,TRBD2,TRBJ2-3,once,TGTGCCAGCAGCTCCTCCGGGACTAGGGTGACAGATACGCAGTATTTT,CASSSSGTRVTDTQYF
TRBV4-1,TRBD1,TRBJ1-4,once,TGCGCCAGCAGCCAATTCCCGGGACAGGCTAATGAAAAACTGTTTTTT,CASSQFPGQANEKLFF
TRBV27,NA,TRBJ1-1,NA,TGTGCCAGCAGTTTTAGGGTACCGAACACTGAAGCTTTCTTT,CASSFRVPNTEAFF
TRBV11-1,TRBD1,TRBJ1-6,NA,TGTGCCAGCAGTTACGGACAGGGCGATTCACCCCTCCACTTT,CASSYGQGDSPLHF
TRBV5-1,NA,TRBJ2-7,NA,TGCGCCAGCAGCCTCCAGGGGAATCCATACGAGCAGTACTTC,CASSLQGNPYEQYF
TRBV5-1,NA,TRBJ1-4,NA,TGCGCCAGCAGCTTGGCTCAGCCTGATAATGAAAAACTGTTTTTT,CASSLAQPDNEKLFF
TRBV5-1,NA,TRBJ2-1,NA,TGCGCCAGCAGCTTTGAACAGTACAATGAGCAGTTCTTC,CASSFEQYNEQFF
TRBV6-1,NA,TRBJ1-3,NA,TGTGCCAGCAGGCCGGTCGGGTTAAGTGGAAACACCATATATTTT,CASRPVGLSGNTIYF
TRBV18,NA,TRBJ1-1,few,TGTGCCAGCTCAACGGGGGCTTTCACTGAAGCTTTCTTT,CASSTGAFTEAFF
TRBV5-6,NA,TRBJ2-4,NA,TGTGCCAGCAGCTTAATAGGGGAAGTAGCCAAAAACATTCAGTACTTC,CASSLIGEVAKNIQYF
TRBV23-1,NA,TRBJ1-1,once,TGCGCCGGCAGTCAGGGAGGGGTTGAGGCTTTCTTT,CAGSQGGVEAFF
TRBV12-5,NA,TRBJ2-3,once,TGTGCTAGTGGTCCGCCTGGCCAGTTAAACACAGATACGCAGTATTTT,CASGPPGQLNTDTQYF
TRBV19,TRBD1,TRBJ1-1,NA,TGTGCCAGTAGTATCTCCACCCGACAGGGGAGGAGTGCTGAAGCTTTCTTT,CASSISTRQGRSAEAFF
TRBV6-6,NA,TRBJ1-2,few,TGTGCCAGCAGTTTCTTGGGGGGTGGCTACACCTTC,CASSFLGGGYTF
TRBV18,NA,TRBJ1-5,NA,TGTGCCAGCTCACCGTCGGGAGGGGGTCTCAATCAGCCCCAGCATTTT,CASSPSGGGLNQPQHF
TRBV19,NA,TRBJ2-3,medium-sized,TGTGCCAGTAGTATAGTGGGGGGACCTCAGTATTTT,CASSIVGGPQYF
TRBV6-5,NA,TRBJ2-5,NA,TGTGCCAGCAGTAAACAGGGCGGGCGATGGACCCAGTACTTC,CASSKQGGRWTQYF
TRBV6-1,TRBD1,TRBJ2-7,NA,TGTGCCAGCAGTGATGACAGGGGAGGTTTTCGCGAGCAGTACTTC,CASSDDRGGFREQYF
TRBV19,TRBD2,TRBJ2-3,NA,TGTGCCAGTATCCCGGGGAGCGGGGGCACAGATACGCAGTATTTT,CASIPGSGGTDTQYF
TRBV5-4,NA,TRBJ2-6,NA,TGTGCCAGCAGCCCCGATGGGTGGAACTCTGGGGCCAACGTCCTGACTTTC,CASSPDGWNSGANVLTF
TRBV27,TRBD1,TRBJ1-4,NA,TGTGCCAGCCGACAACGGACAGGGGGTAATGAAAAACTGTTTTTT,CASRQRTGGNEKLFF
TRBV12-5,TRBD2,TRBJ2-6,NA,TGTGCTAGTGGTTTGGTACTTTTGGACGGGGGGATCCTATCTGGGGCCAACGTCCTGACTTTC,CASGLVLLDGGILSGANVLTF
TRBV2,TRBD1,TRBJ2-4,few,TGTGCCAGCAGTGAATGGGACAGTCTAGCCAAAAACATTCAGTACTTC,CASSEWDSLAKNIQYF
TRBV19,NA,TRBJ1-2,NA,TGTGCCAGTAGTTGGCAGGGGAGTGGCTACACCTTC,CASSWQGSGYTF
TRBV5-1,TRBD1,TRBJ1-5,NA,TGCGCCAGCTTCGGGGGGGCTGACAGGGGTGATCAGCCCCAGCATTTT,CASFGGADRGDQPQHF
TRBV12-5,NA,TRBJ1-1,NA,TGTGCTAGTGGTTTGGTCCGGGGGACAGAAGCTTTCTTT,CASGLVRGTEAFF
TRBV19,NA,TRBJ1-2,NA,TGTGCCAGTAGTATCGGACAGATCCCTTTCTACACCTTC,CASSIGQIPFYTF
TRBV27,NA,TRBJ2-1,NA,TGTGCCAGCAGTTTTCGGGGCACCGATGCTGGTGAGCAGTTCTTC,CASSFRGTDAGEQFF
TRBV5-1,NA,TRBJ2-7,NA,TGCGCCAGCAGCTCAGGACGGGTCTCCTACGAGCAGTACTTC,CASSSGRVSYEQYF
TRBV18,NA,TRBJ2-7,NA,TGTGCCAGCTCAATAGTCGGGAACAGTTATTTTGAGCAGTACTTC,CASSIVGNSYFEQYF
TRBV25-1,NA,TRBJ1-2,NA,TGTGCCAGCAGTGAATGGAGTGGCTACACCTTC,CASSEWSGYTF
TRBV27,TRBD1,TRBJ1-1,NA,TGTGCCAGCAGGATGGACAGGGGAGTTGCTGAAGCTTTCTTT,CASRMDRGVAEAFF
TRBV5-1,TRBD1,TRBJ2-7,NA,TGCGCCAGCTCCGGACAGGGAACGGGTTACGAGCAGTACTTC,CASSGQGTGYEQYF
TRBV5-4,NA,TRBJ2-2,NA,TGTGCCAGCAGCTTGGGACTAGTTTTGGCCGGGGAGCTGTTTTTT,CASSLGLVLAGELFF
TRBV30,TRBD2,TRBJ2-3,NA,TGTGCCTGGAGTGTCCTAAGCGGGGGAGAGGGAGGCACAGATACGCAGTATTTT,CAWSVLSGGEGGTDTQYF
TRBV6-1,TRBD2,TRBJ2-1,once,TGTGCCAGCAGTGAATGGCCTAGCGGGTGGCGCAATGAGCAGTTCTTC,CASSEWPSGWRNEQFF
TRBV5-1,TRBD1,TRBJ1-5,NA,TGCGCCAGCAGCCCATCGACAGGGTACAATCAGCCCCAGCATTTT,CASSPSTGYNQPQHF
TRBV29-1,NA,TRBJ1-2,NA,TGCAGCGTTTCAACAGGGACCTATGGCTACACCTTC,CSVSTGTYGYTF
TRBV11-1,TRBD1,TRBJ1-6,NA,TGTGCCAGCAGCCGAGCGGACAGGGGCTCTAATTCACCCCTCCACTTT,CASSRADRGSNSPLHF
TRBV6-1,NA,TRBJ1-2,NA,TGTGCCAGCAGTGATAGGTCTCCCCGCTATGGCTACACCTTC,CASSDRSPRYGYTF
TRBV28,NA,TRBJ1-5,once,TGTGCCAGCAGTTTAGGGAGGGCTTCTCAGCCCCAGCATTTT,CASSLGRASQPQHF
TRBV6-1,NA,TRBJ2-1,NA,TGTGCCAGCAGCCCCGGACCCGTCAGGAGGTTCTTC,CASSPGPVRRFF